The following is a T cell receptor (beta chain) sequence with its context. Its antigen is unidentified. Germline CDR1 and CDR2: MDHEN and SYDVKM. The CDR3 has 14 residues. Trimming left V 2 bases short and J 5 bases short, with 13 bases between. The data originate from a study of shared clonotypes between healthy human individuals. Study results and caveats: Non-shared clonotypes had lower generation probabilities than clonotypes shared by all four sorted-subset donors. Inspection by rarefaction showed sorted-subset sequencing to be incomplete despite large depth.

HIV-negative, healthy adults without recent acute infections or vaccinations were the donors. Assay: immunoSEQ multiplex PCR; the TCRdb copy retains only in-frame clones and omits some. In the table there are fewer than 400,000 clones, about 74% of which are singletons. This clonotype was sampled from a man aged 25-45 years in good health. The chain is built from TRBV28 and TRBJ2-7; perhaps TRBD1 as D (5 bases). What was sequenced was memory CD4+ T cells sorted from blood. The subset: CD45RA-negative fraction. In DNA, the CDR3 is TGTGCCAGCAGTTTACAGGGTTCTATCCACGAGCAGTACTTC. It encodes CASSLQGSIHEQYF. Combining the CDR3 with reference TRBV28 and TRBJ2-7 gives the whole variable domain DVKVTQSSRYLVKRTGEKVFLECVQDMDHENMFWYRQDPGLGLRLIYFSYDVKMKEKGDIPEGYSVSREKKERFSLILESASTNQTSMYLCASSLQGSIHEQYFGPGTRLTVT.